This T cell receptor beta chain emerged from a study of blood T cell repertoires in COVID-19. In the original analysis: Amplification with reference gene primers provided the estimates of nucleated cell counts. This table comes from immunoSEQ multiplex PCR, and its TCRdb copy is limited to in-frame clones, with some not included. For V, J and clone size, that table is used; D and trimming come from the DNA. The sample holds roughly 290,000 clones, approximately 83% seen once. The V gene end was trimmed by 0 bases and the J gene end by 7 bases; junction bases not matched to a gene: 10. CDR3 length: 17 residues. CDR1 and CDR2 from the germline V gene are LGHNA and YNFKEQ.

The source material was peripheral blood. The chain uses TRBV4-2 and TRBJ1-2, with 11 bases that match TRBD1. The clonotype comes from a woman in her twenties or thirties who had recovered from COVID-19. The CDR3 is CASSQEDVDRGLGGYTF. CDR3 nucleotides: TGTGCCAGCAGCCAAGAGGATGTGGACAGGGGGCTTGGTGGCTACACCTTC.